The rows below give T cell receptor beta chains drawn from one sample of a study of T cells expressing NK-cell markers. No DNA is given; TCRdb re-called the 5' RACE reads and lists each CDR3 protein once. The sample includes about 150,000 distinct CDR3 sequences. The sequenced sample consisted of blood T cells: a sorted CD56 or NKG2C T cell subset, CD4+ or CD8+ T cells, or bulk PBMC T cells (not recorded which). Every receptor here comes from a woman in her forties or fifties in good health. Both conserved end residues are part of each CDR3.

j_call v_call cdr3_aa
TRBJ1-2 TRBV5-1 CASSLVPEGEGYTF
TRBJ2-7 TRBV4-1 CASSQDTGPYEQYF
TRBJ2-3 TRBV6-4 CASKDRGDTQYF
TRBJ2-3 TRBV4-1 CASRALHYTDTQYF
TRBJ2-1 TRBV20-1 CSACGRDYNEQFF
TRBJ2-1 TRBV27 CASRILAGGLNEQFF
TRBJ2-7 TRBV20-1 CSARDGRVSYEQYF
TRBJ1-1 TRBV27 CASSPRVGTEAFF
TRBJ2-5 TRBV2 CASSAGQGGRETQYF
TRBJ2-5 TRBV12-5 CASGLVPGRQMETQYF
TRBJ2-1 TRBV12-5 CASAKGSGSSYNEQFF
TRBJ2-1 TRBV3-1 CASSPLGSGSLDEQFF
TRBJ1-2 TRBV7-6 CASSPDRGIYGYTF
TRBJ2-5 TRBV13 CASRGPQETQYF
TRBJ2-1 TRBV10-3 CAISESLLAVDNEQFF
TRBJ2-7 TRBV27 CASSLAGYLIGEQYF
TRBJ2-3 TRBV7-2 CASSTSGLGRNADTQYF
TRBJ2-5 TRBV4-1 CASSHLPGDQETQYF
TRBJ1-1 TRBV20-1 CSASNTADNTEAFF
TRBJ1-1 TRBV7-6 CASSLESSTKGTEAFF
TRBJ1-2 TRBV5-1 CASSPSTGRSYGYTF
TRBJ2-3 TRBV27 CASSLLTASSTDTQYF
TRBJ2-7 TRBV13 CASSSQDSSMYEQYF
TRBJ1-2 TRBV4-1 CASSQAAGTYDGYTF
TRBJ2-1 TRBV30 CAWTVGDNEQFF
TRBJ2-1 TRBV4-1 CASSQDNLAGGKSSYNEQFF
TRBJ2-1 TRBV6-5 CASSYSGSGVDEQFF
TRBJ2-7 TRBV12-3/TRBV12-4 CASSGTPWVYEQYF
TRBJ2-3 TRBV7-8 CASSPQRGSTDTQYF
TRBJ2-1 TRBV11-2 CASSFSGANSYNEQFF
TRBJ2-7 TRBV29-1 CSVEDRGSSYEQYF
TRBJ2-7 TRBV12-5 CASGAGTGGSQQYF
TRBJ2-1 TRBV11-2 CASRIEHNEQFF
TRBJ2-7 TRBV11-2 CASSFSSGAAYEEQYF
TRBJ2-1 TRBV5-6 CACSLGGHYNEQFF
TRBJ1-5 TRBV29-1 CSFPSGDSRVNQPQHF
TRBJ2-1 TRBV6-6 CASSYSSGGGNEQFF
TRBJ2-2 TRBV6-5 CASSYSSDSRWELFF
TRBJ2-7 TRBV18 CASSPPGTSVAYEQYF
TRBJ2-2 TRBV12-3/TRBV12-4 CASSPLIPGPMNTGELFF
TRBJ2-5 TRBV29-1 CSVEPPGQETQYF
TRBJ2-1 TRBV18 CASSPNLAGSDEQFF
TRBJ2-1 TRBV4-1 CASSQDPGLAYNEQFF
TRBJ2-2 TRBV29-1 CSVELREGPYTGELFF
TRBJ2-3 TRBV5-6 CASSLGQGPDTQYF
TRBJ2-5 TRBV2 CASSEARDETQYF
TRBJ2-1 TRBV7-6 CASSPVPGQGSYNEQFF
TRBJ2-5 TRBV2 CASSRELAGGGQETQYF
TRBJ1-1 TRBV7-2 CASSLPLGTSNTEAFF
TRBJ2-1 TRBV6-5 CASSYGTPGEQFF
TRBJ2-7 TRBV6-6 CASSYSVRGEQYF
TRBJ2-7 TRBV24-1 CATSDWRESDEQYF
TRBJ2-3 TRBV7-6 CASTGEGPTDTQYF
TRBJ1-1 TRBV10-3 CAISGGQGLSPEAFF
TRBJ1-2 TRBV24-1 CATSDLSGDGYTF
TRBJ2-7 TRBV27 CASSSSPSGSSYEQYF
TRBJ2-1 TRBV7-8 CASSFGLAGSMSSYNEQFF